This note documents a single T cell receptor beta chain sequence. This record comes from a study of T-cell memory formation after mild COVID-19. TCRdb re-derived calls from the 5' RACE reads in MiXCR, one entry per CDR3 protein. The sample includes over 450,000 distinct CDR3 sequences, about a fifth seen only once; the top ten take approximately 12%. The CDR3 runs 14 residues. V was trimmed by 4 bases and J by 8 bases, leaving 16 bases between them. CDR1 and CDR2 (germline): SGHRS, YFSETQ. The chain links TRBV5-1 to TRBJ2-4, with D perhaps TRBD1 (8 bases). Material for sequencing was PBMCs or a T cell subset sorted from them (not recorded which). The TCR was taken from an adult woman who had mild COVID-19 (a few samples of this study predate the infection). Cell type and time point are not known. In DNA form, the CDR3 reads TGCGCCAGCAGCACAGGGGGGGCAGTTGACATTCAGTACTTC. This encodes CASSTGGAVDIQYF.